These 17 T cell receptor beta chains originate from one sample sequenced in a study of Ad26.COV2.S vaccination and SARS-CoV-2 variants. Treatment described: some 20 received Ad26.COV2.S at low or high dose, single or two shots; several received placebo; per-sample allocation not given. Sampling was performed 63 days after the first vaccine or placebo injection. Some clones are missing from TCRdb's copy, which holds only in-frame ones; the method was immunoSEQ multiplex PCR. The repertoire consists of about 350,000 clones, with roughly 90% occurring once and the leading ten covering roughly 10%. This sample comprised peripheral blood, obtained in a trial of Ad26.COV2.S vaccine versus placebo. Receptors originate from a person aged 18 to 65 who received the Ad26.COV2.S COVID-19 vaccine or a placebo.

The J gene is TRBJ1-6, the V gene TRBV11-2, with 7 bases fitting TRBD1. The CDR3 length is 19 residues. Trimming removed 0 bases from V and 7 bases from J; junction bases left unmatched: 15. Germline V gene data show CDR1 as SGHAT and CDR2 as FQNNGV. The CDR3, as DNA: TGTGCCAGCAGCTTAGATCCGACAGGGAAAACAATTGGGAATTCACCCCTCCACTTT. Translated: CASSLDPTGKTIGNSPLHF.

The chain links TRBV5-3 to TRBJ2-5, with 8 bases lining up with TRBD1. TRBV5-3 is flagged as an ORF with uncertain function. The CDR3 is made up of 16 amino acids. V was pared by 2 bases and J by 5 bases, with 11 bases of the junction left unmatched. The CDR3 bases are TGTGCCAGAAGCTTCTCCGCCCAGGGGGCCCACGAGACCCAGTACTTC. Translated, it gives CARSFSAQGAHETQYF.

The chain employs TRBV28 and TRBJ1-5; D not certain. Germline CDR1 is MDHEN and CDR2 is SYDVKM. CDR3 size: 14 residues. V was trimmed by 6 bases and J by 0 bases, leaving 9 bases between them. The CDR3 sequence: CASRSGYSNQPQHF. DNA for the CDR3: TGTGCCAGCAGGAGCGGTTATAGCAATCAGCCCCAGCATTTT.

The genes are TRBV7-9 and TRBJ1-4, with 9 bases identical to TRBD1. Trimming at V came to 8 bases and at J to 10 bases, leaving 11 bases not matched to a gene. This CDR3 has 14 residues. CDR1 is SEHNR and CDR2 is FQNEAQ in the germline V gene (reference sequence). This CDR3 reads CASRPGQGISKLFF. CDR3 in DNA: TGTGCCAGCCGTCCGGGACAGGGTATTTCAAAACTGTTTTTT.

A note on this clone: The same CDR3 also results from other DNA sequences found in this sample. J is TRBJ2-7 and V is TRBV5-1, with 12 bases identical to TRBD1. This CDR3 spans 14 amino acids. Germline assignment: CDR1 SGHRS and CDR2 YFSETQ. V trimming: 4 bases; J trimming: 4 bases; junction bases outside the gene matches: 3. CDR3 DNA: TGCGCCAGCAGCCCGGGACAGGGGGCATACGAGCAGTACTTC. It is translated as CASSPGQGAYEQYF.

The J gene is TRBJ2-2, the V gene TRBV4-1; 9 bases match TRBD1. The ends lost 3 bases at V and 3 bases at J; junction bases unmatched: 5. The CDR3 extends over 16 amino acids. Germline lookup yields CDR1 MGHRA and CDR2 YSYEKL. CDR3 amino acids: CASSHPQGADTGELFF. The CDR3 coding sequence is TGCGCCAGCAGCCACCCACAGGGGGCTGACACCGGGGAGCTGTTTTTT.

The V gene is TRBV19, the J gene TRBJ1-4; D uncertain. Germline CDR1 reads LNHDA; CDR2 reads SQIVND (reference sequence). The CDR3 is 14 residues long. V gave up 6 bases and J gave up 0 bases, with 8 bases separating them. For the CDR3, the DNA is TGTGCCAGTAGCCGGTACGCAACTAATGAAAAACTGTTTTTT. It encodes CASSRYATNEKLFF.

This clone occurred once. The chain recombines TRBV7-2 with TRBJ2-6; no clear D gene. Germline CDR1 reads SGHTA; CDR2 reads FQGNSA. V was pared by 8 bases and J by 0 bases, with 5 bases between. The CDR3 totals 13 residues. DNA for the CDR3: TGTGCCAGCGGTACCTCTGGGGCCAACGTCCTGACTTTC. Translation gives CASGTSGANVLTF.

This clone was observed a handful of times. The chain links TRBV28 to TRBJ1-5; D is possibly TRBD1 (6 bases). The germline gives CDR1 MDHEN, CDR2 SYDVKM. The CDR3 runs to 18 residues. Trimming pared 3 bases from V and 1 base from J, leaving 19 bases between. CDR3: CASSFVWGALGSNQPQHF. CDR3 nucleotide sequence: TGTGCCAGCAGTTTTGTTTGGGGGGCGCTGGGGAGCAATCAGCCCCAGCATTTT.

V usage is TRBV19 and J usage is TRBJ2-1; D possibly matches TRBD1 or TRBD2 (5 bases each). The V and J ends lost 3 bases and 10 bases respectively, with 13 bases between them. This CDR3 spans 13 amino acids. CDR1 is LNHDA, CDR2 SQIVND, per germline (reference sequence). CDR3 in amino acids: CASSIEGSGEQFF. CDR3 bases: TGTGCCAGTAGTATTGAGGGGTCAGGCGAGCAGTTCTTC.

This clone was found once. The J gene is TRBJ1-1, the V gene TRBV28; the D is unclear. Germline V CDR1 and CDR2: MDHEN, SYDVKM. The CDR3 covers 15 residues. V was pared by 0 bases and J by 1 base, with 9 bases between. CDR3 DNA sequence: TGTGCCAGCAGTTTATGGGCTGAGGGGAACACTGAAGCTTTCTTT. Its translation is CASSLWAEGNTEAFF.

The CDR3 DNA reads as TGTGCCAGCAGCTTAGCGTATCCCCTCCCGCGAACGGGCTACACCTTC. It is translated as CASSLAYPLPRTGYTF. The chain couples TRBV7-9 to TRBJ1-2; no clear D. Trimming shortened V by 0 bases and J by 8 bases, and 19 bases separated the two germline ends. This CDR3 contains 16 residues. The V gene's germline CDR1 is SEHNR and CDR2 FQNEAQ (reference sequence).

About this clone itself: The same CDR3 is also encoded by other DNA sequences in this sample. The chain couples TRBV19 to TRBJ1-5; no reliable D call. V was shortened by 4 bases and J by 1 base, with 5 bases between the two germline ends. This CDR3 is built from 13 residues. CDR1 and CDR2 (germline): LNHDA, SQIVND (reference sequence). CDR3 DNA: TGTGCCAGTAGTAGCTTGAGCAATCAGCCCCAGCATTTT. Protein: CASSSLSNQPQHF.

The rearrangement uses TRBV28 and TRBJ1-2; D unclear. Germline V lookup: CDR1 MDHEN, CDR2 SYDVKM. This CDR3 is 13 amino acids long. The V and J ends lost 8 bases and 4 bases respectively, with 14 bases between them. The CDR3 region has the DNA TGTGCCAGCCGATCGGCGCAGGTCTATGGCTACACCTTC. It codes for CASRSAQVYGYTF.

The chain carries TRBV2 and TRBJ1-1; 9 bases line up with TRBD1. Germline V gives CDR1 SNHLY, CDR2 FYNNEI. Germline trimming cut 4 bases from V and 7 bases from J; bases unmatched to any gene: 10. This CDR3 is built from 15 residues. CDR3 sequence: CASSVGARTGDEAFF. The DNA of the CDR3 is TGTGCCAGCAGTGTGGGGGCCAGGACAGGGGATGAAGCTTTCTTT.

The chain employs TRBV24-1 and TRBJ1-1; D is unclear. V was clipped by 4 bases and J by 8 bases, with 7 bases between them. The CDR3 totals 11 residues. Germline V CDR1 and CDR2: KGHDR, SFDVKD. CDR3 nucleotide sequence: TGTGCCACCAGTGAATACGGAGAAGCTTTCTTT. It is translated as CATSEYGEAFF.

V usage is TRBV7-9 and J usage is TRBJ2-5, with a weak D call TRBD2 (6 bases). Germline CDR1 is SEHNR and CDR2 is FQNEAQ (reference sequence). The CDR3 has 16 residues. Between the trimmed V and J ends, which lost 0 bases and 1 base, there was a span of 12 bases. This CDR3 reads CASSLAGGGFQETQYF. In DNA, the CDR3 is TGTGCCAGCAGCTTAGCGGGAGGAGGGTTCCAAGAGACCCAGTACTTC.